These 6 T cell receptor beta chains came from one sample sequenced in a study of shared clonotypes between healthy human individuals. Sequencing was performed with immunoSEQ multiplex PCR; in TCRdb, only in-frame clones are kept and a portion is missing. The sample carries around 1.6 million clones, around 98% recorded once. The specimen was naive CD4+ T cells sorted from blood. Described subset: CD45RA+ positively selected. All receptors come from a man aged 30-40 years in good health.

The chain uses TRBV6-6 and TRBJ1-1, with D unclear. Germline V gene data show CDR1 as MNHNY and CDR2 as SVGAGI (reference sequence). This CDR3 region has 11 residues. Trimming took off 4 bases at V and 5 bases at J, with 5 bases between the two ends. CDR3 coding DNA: TGTGCCAGCAGTTTTGAGACTGAAGCTTTCTTT. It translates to CASSFETEAFF.

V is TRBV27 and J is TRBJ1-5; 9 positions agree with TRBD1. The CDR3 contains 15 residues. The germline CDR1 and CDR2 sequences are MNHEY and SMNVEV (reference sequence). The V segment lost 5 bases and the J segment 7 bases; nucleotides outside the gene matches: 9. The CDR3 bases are TGTGCCAGCAGTACCGGGACAGGGACAACCCAGCCCCAGCATTTT. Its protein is CASSTGTGTTQPQHF.

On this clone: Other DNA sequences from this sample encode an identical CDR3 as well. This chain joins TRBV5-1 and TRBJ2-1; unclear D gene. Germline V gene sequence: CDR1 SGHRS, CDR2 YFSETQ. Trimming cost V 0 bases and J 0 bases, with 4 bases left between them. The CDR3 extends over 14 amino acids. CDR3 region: CASSLGSSYNEQFF. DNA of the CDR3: TGCGCCAGCAGCTTGGGTAGCTCCTACAATGAGCAGTTCTTC.

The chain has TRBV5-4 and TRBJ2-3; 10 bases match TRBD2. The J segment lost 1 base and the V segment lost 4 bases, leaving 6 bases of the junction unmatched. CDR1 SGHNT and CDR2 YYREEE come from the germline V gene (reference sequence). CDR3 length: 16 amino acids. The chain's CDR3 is CASSTGTSVRTDTQYF. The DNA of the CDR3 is TGTGCCAGCAGCACCGGGACTAGCGTACGCACAGATACGCAGTATTTT.

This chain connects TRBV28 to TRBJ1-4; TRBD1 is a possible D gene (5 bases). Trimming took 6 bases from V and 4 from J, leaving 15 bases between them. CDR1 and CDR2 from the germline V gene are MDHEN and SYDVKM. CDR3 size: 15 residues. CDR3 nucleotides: TGTGCCAGCAGCAGGACCGAGCAGGGTAATGAAAAACTGTTTTTT. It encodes CASSRTEQGNEKLFF.

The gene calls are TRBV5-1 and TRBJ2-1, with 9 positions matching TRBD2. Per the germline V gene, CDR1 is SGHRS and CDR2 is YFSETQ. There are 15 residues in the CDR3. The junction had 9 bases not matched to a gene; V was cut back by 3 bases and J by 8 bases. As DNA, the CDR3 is TGCGCCAGCAGCTGGGGACTAGCCGAACGGTATGAGCAGTTCTTC. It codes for CASSWGLAERYEQFF.